The rows below give T cell receptor beta chains drawn from one sample of a study of OX40 agonist ivuxolimab in advanced cancers. The repertoire was sequenced with immunoSEQ multiplex PCR; TCRdb's copy has only in-frame clones and lacks some. The sample has about 69,000 clones; approximately 80% are singletons. The source material was CD4+ or CD8+ T cells sorted from blood, sampled in a trial of the OX40 agonist ivuxolimab. These TCRs come from an adult with an advanced solid tumor such as melanoma, head and neck, liver or kidney cancer. Each CDR3 is given with its conserved first and last residue. The D gene is left open where the match is weak. Not all rows give a size; the values are once, few, many and, for expanded clones, a class.

d_call: .
v_call: TRBV6-1
j_call: TRBJ1-1
clone_size: once
cdr3_aa: CASSEPGQNTEAFF
cdr3_nt: TGTGCCAGCAGTGAACCGGGACAGAACACTGAAGCTTTCTTT

d_call: .
v_call: TRBV5-1
j_call: TRBJ2-2
clone_size: .
cdr3_aa: CASSLGFRTGELFF
cdr3_nt: TGCGCCAGCAGCTTGGGGTTCCGAACCGGGGAGCTGTTTTTT

d_call: .
v_call: TRBV19
j_call: TRBJ1-3
clone_size: .
cdr3_aa: CASSNGGTGNTIYF
cdr3_nt: TGTGCCAGTAGTAACGGAGGGACTGGAAACACCATATATTTT

d_call: .
v_call: TRBV27
j_call: TRBJ2-7
clone_size: .
cdr3_aa: CASSVRQYSYEQYF
cdr3_nt: TGTGCCAGCAGCGTCCGACAGTACTCCTACGAGCAGTACTTC

d_call: .
v_call: TRBV6-6
j_call: TRBJ1-3
clone_size: .
cdr3_aa: CASSSVGGSGNTIYF
cdr3_nt: TGTGCCAGCAGCTCAGTTGGGGGCTCTGGAAACACCATATATTTT

d_call: .
v_call: TRBV18
j_call: TRBJ1-2
clone_size: .
cdr3_aa: CASSPLANSGTKNYGYTF
cdr3_nt: TGTGCCAGCTCACCACTGGCAAATTCCGGGACAAAAAACTATGGCTACACCTTC

d_call: .
v_call: TRBV28
j_call: TRBJ2-3
clone_size: .
cdr3_aa: CAIEDTTDTQYF
cdr3_nt: TGTGCCATCGAAGACACCACAGATACGCAGTATTTT

d_call: .
v_call: TRBV18
j_call: TRBJ1-2
clone_size: .
cdr3_aa: CASSQSGPSGYTF
cdr3_nt: TGTGCCAGCTCACAATCAGGGCCTAGTGGCTACACCTTC

d_call: TRBD1
v_call: TRBV19
j_call: TRBJ2-4
clone_size: few
cdr3_aa: CASSIFGQGGKNIQYF
cdr3_nt: TGTGCCAGTAGTATATTTGGACAGGGAGGCAAAAACATTCAGTACTTC

d_call: TRBD2
v_call: TRBV5-1
j_call: TRBJ2-5
clone_size: .
cdr3_aa: CASRQGLAGQETQYF
cdr3_nt: TGCGCCAGCAGGCAAGGACTAGCGGGACAAGAGACCCAGTACTTC

d_call: .
v_call: TRBV28
j_call: TRBJ1-4
clone_size: .
cdr3_aa: CASSFGGSIGEKLFF
cdr3_nt: TGTGCCAGCAGTTTCGGCGGGAGTATAGGTGAAAAACTGTTTTTT

d_call: .
v_call: TRBV19
j_call: TRBJ2-5
clone_size: .
cdr3_aa: CASSLGRQETQYF
cdr3_nt: TGTGCCAGTAGTCTTGGCAGGCAAGAGACCCAGTACTTC

d_call: TRBD1
v_call: TRBV29-1
j_call: TRBJ2-3
clone_size: .
cdr3_aa: CSVLPGQEADTQYF
cdr3_nt: TGCAGCGTGCTTCCGGGACAGGAGGCCGATACGCAGTATTTT

d_call: .
v_call: TRBV11-2
j_call: TRBJ2-7
clone_size: .
cdr3_aa: CACSGGGYEQYF
cdr3_nt: TGTGCCTGCTCCGGCGGAGGCTACGAGCAGTACTTC

d_call: TRBD1
v_call: TRBV5-1
j_call: TRBJ2-5
clone_size: .
cdr3_aa: CASSFGPPGQAKTQYF
cdr3_nt: TGCGCCAGCAGCTTTGGGCCACCGGGACAGGCGAAGACCCAGTACTTC

d_call: .
v_call: TRBV18
j_call: TRBJ1-2
clone_size: .
cdr3_aa: CASSPGQGTRILYGYTF
cdr3_nt: TGTGCCAGCTCACCAGGGCAGGGGACACGGATACTCTATGGCTACACCTTC

d_call: .
v_call: TRBV4-2
j_call: TRBJ2-3
clone_size: .
cdr3_aa: CASSQDTGHGGDTQYF
cdr3_nt: TGTGCCAGCAGCCAAGATACGGGACACGGGGGGGATACGCAGTATTTT

d_call: TRBD1
v_call: TRBV5-5
j_call: TRBJ1-4
clone_size: .
cdr3_aa: CASSLVQGARTNEKLFF
cdr3_nt: TGTGCCAGCAGCTTAGTACAGGGGGCGCGAACTAATGAAAAACTGTTTTTT

d_call: TRBD1
v_call: TRBV19
j_call: TRBJ2-7
clone_size: .
cdr3_aa: CASRPGQGKGEQYF
cdr3_nt: TGTGCCAGTAGGCCGGGACAGGGTAAAGGCGAGCAGTACTTC

d_call: .
v_call: TRBV2
j_call: TRBJ1-3
clone_size: .
cdr3_aa: CASSTNTGSRNTIYF
cdr3_nt: TGTGCCAGCAGTACCAACACAGGGTCGAGAAACACCATATATTTT

d_call: .
v_call: TRBV5-4
j_call: TRBJ2-1
clone_size: .
cdr3_aa: CASSMTSASNEQFF
cdr3_nt: TGTGCCAGCAGCATGACCTCGGCTTCCAATGAGCAGTTCTTC

d_call: .
v_call: TRBV4-1
j_call: TRBJ1-4
clone_size: once
cdr3_aa: CASSQVGGADEKLFF
cdr3_nt: TGCGCCAGCAGCCAAGTCGGGGGGGCGGATGAAAAACTGTTTTTT

d_call: TRBD1
v_call: TRBV27
j_call: TRBJ2-7
clone_size: .
cdr3_aa: CASSLDRGRPSYEQYF
cdr3_nt: TGTGCCAGCAGTCTTGACAGGGGGCGTCCTTCCTACGAGCAGTACTTC

d_call: TRBD2
v_call: TRBV28
j_call: TRBJ2-7
clone_size: once
cdr3_aa: CASILGRGEGYEQYF
cdr3_nt: TGTGCCAGCATCTTGGGGAGAGGGGAGGGCTACGAGCAGTACTTC